Shown below are 16 T cell receptor beta chains from a single sample sequenced in a study of T cells in Graves' hyperthyroidism and ophthalmopathy. Amplified TCR beta CDR3 regions derived from RNA transcripts. Initially, a first-round RT-PCR of the TCR CDR3 employed the HTBI primer set. TCRdb passed the multiplex PCR reads through MiXCR, listing each CDR3 protein once. This sample carries some 770,000 distinct CDR3 sequences, over 15% of them seen once, and the ten largest clones take approximately 8.4%. Material: blood. These receptors were taken from a man aged 18-30 years with Graves' hyperthyroidism.

In this sample, this clonotype turned up many times. The chain couples TRBV6-2 or TRBV6-3 to TRBJ2-5, with D unresolved. Trimming pared 1 base from V and 5 bases from J, leaving 11 bases between. The CDR3 loop spans 14 amino acids. Germline assignment: CDR1 MNHEY and CDR2 SVGEGT. The CDR3: CASSYLEPEETQYF. CDR3 bases: TGTGCCAGCAGTTACTTGGAACCGGAGGAGACCCAGTACTTC.

The chain has TRBV19 and TRBJ2-7, with D hard to call. V lost 3 bases to trimming and J lost 0 bases, with 15 bases between them. Germline CDR1 LNHDA, CDR2 SQIVND (reference sequence). The CDR3 covers 16 residues. The CDR3 bases are TGTGCCAGTAGTATCAGTATTACGGGTAGCTCCTACGAGCAGTACTTC. Its protein is CASSISITGSSYEQYF.

This clonotype appeared many times. This rearrangement joins TRBV27 to TRBJ1-2; possible D gene TRBD1, 5 bases. Germline loops: CDR1 MNHEY, CDR2 SMNVEV (reference sequence). The CDR3 spans 16 residues. The ends were cut back, 0 bases at V and 4 bases at J, with 15 bases in the middle. The CDR3 spells CASSLSAQAGIYGYTF. CDR3 bases: TGTGCCAGCAGTTTATCGGCTCAGGCAGGGATCTATGGCTACACCTTC.

This clonotype has a count of ten or more. An end of the junction does not agree with germline; a read error may underlie this. The V call is TRBV12-3 or TRBV12-4, the J call TRBJ2-1; 7 bases map to TRBD2. The length of the CDR3 is 13 residues. The CDR3 DNA follows: TGTGCCAGCAGGCCCCGGGACTACACTGAGCAGTTCTTC. This translates into CASRPRDYTEQFF.

This clonotype was found many times. The chain recombines TRBV12-3 or TRBV12-4 with TRBJ2-7; 7 bases fit TRBD2. V lost 10 bases, J lost 4 bases, and 10 bases stayed unmatched. The CDR3 contains 13 residues. The CDR3 DNA sequence: TGTGCCAACCCCCCTAGCGGCCCGTACGAGCAGTACTTC. The encoded protein is CANPPSGPYEQYF.

This clonotype has more than one count but fewer than ten. The CDR3 loop is CASSMLGTGFYNEQFF. For the CDR3, the DNA is TGTGCCAGTAGTATGTTAGGGACAGGGTTTTACAATGAGCAGTTCTTC. The chain joins TRBV19 to TRBJ2-1, with 9 bases aligning to TRBD1. CDR3 length equals 16 residues. Unmatched junction bases numbered 7, after V lost 3 bases and J lost 4 bases. In germline, CDR1 is LNHDA, CDR2 SQIVND (reference sequence).

This clonotype was detected ten times or more. This rearrangement joins TRBV12-3 or TRBV12-4 to TRBJ2-1, with D possibly matching TRBD1 (5 bases). The CDR3 totals 14 residues. Trimming left V 2 bases short and J 6 bases short, with 11 bases between. This CDR3 reads CASSLLSGPNEQFF. The CDR3 DNA reads as TGTGCCAGCAGTTTACTGTCAGGGCCCAATGAGCAGTTCTTC.

V gene TRBV9 combines with J gene TRBJ2-2; the match to TRBD2 covers 8 bases. The CDR3 runs 15 residues. The trim removed 4 bases at V and 4 bases at J, leaving 6 bases unmatched. The germline V gene has CDR1 SGDLS and CDR2 YYNGEE. This CDR3 is CASSSSGRSTGELFF. Here the CDR3 DNA reads TGTGCCAGCAGCTCGAGCGGGAGAAGCACCGGGGAGCTGTTTTTT. Combining the CDR3 with reference TRBV9 and TRBJ2-2 gives the whole variable domain DSGVTQTPKHLITATGQRVTLRCSPRSGDLSVYWYQQSLDQGLQFLIQYYNGEERAKGNILERFSAQQFPDLHSELNLSSLELGDSALYFCASSSSGRSTGELFFGEGSRLTVL.

The genes are TRBV20-1 and TRBJ2-7, with D perhaps matching TRBD1 or TRBD2 (5 bases each). Germline V gene sequence: CDR1 DFQATT, CDR2 SNEGSKA (reference sequence). The V end lost 6 bases, the J end lost 2 bases, and 14 bases lay between the germline ends. The CDR3 runs 13 residues. In DNA, the CDR3 is TGCAGTGCGGGGGAGACACGACCCTACGAGCAGTACTTC. Protein product: CSAGETRPYEQYF.

The genes are TRBV28 and TRBJ2-7, with 10 bases fitting TRBD2. In germline, CDR1 is MDHEN, CDR2 SYDVKM. V trimming: 3 bases; J trimming: 4 bases; junction bases outside the gene matches: 9. The CDR3 consists of 16 residues. The CDR3 reads CASSFLASGSTYEQYF. CDR3 in DNA: TGTGCCAGCAGTTTTCTGGCTAGCGGGAGTACATACGAGCAGTACTTC.

This clonotype was counted only a few times. The J gene is TRBJ2-3, the V gene TRBV19, with 7 bases matching TRBD2. The CDR3 spans 16 residues. The V gene end was trimmed by 3 bases and the J gene end by 2 bases; junction bases not matched to a gene: 8. Germline V lookup: CDR1 LNHDA, CDR2 SQIVND (reference sequence). CDR3 loop: CASSIGLAETTDTQYF. DNA for the CDR3: TGTGCCAGTAGTATCGGCCTAGCGGAAACCACAGATACGCAGTATTTT.

This clonotype appeared many times. The chain is built from TRBV6-1 and TRBJ2-7; D remains ambiguous. V shed 3 bases and J shed 2 bases, with 14 bases lying between them. The germline V gene has CDR1 MNHNS and CDR2 SASEGT. The CDR3 is 15 residues long. The CDR3 here is CASSEVSRKTYEQYF. The CDR3 nucleotides are TGTGCCAGCAGTGAGGTTTCACGGAAAACCTACGAGCAGTACTTC.

This clonotype was seen more than once but under ten times. In DNA form, the CDR3 reads TGTGCCAGCAGTCCTCAGCACAGAGAGACCCAGTACTTC. Protein product: CASSPQHRETQYF. This chain connects TRBV28 to TRBJ2-5; no clear D. Trimming left V 5 bases short and J 4 bases short, with 11 bases between. Germline lookup yields CDR1 MDHEN and CDR2 SYDVKM. The CDR3 is 13 amino acids.

The V call is TRBV7-9, the J call TRBJ2-1, with D possibly matching TRBD1 (8 bases). The CDR3 is 16 amino acids. Germline V gives CDR1 SEHNR, CDR2 FQNEAQ (reference sequence). V lost 5 bases and J 2 bases, leaving 16 bases between the germline ends. The CDR3 reads CASSPRTGRAYNEQFF. CDR3 DNA: TGTGCCAGCAGCCCGAGGACAGGGAGGGCCTACAATGAGCAGTTCTTC.

The V and J genes are TRBV4-1 and TRBJ2-1; the D call may be TRBD1 or TRBD2 (5 bases each). Germline CDR1 MGHRA, CDR2 YSYEKL. CDR3 length: 14 amino acids. V lost 4 bases and J lost 12, with 19 bases in between. The CDR3 DNA reads TGCGCCAGCAGCCTCCGGGACCAACTCTTGGGGCAGTTCTTC. This codes for CASSLRDQLLGQFF.

This chain joins TRBV20-1 and TRBJ1-2; TRBD1 might be the D (5 bases). Trimming took off 0 bases at V and 1 base at J, with 18 bases between the two ends. In germline, CDR1 is DFQATT, CDR2 SNEGSKA (reference sequence). This CDR3 region has 17 residues. The CDR3 region has the DNA TGCAGTGCTAGAGATCCCACCCCCAGGGTCGGTAACTATGGCTACACCTTC. This translates into CSARDPTPRVGNYGYTF.